Shown below are 31 T cell receptor beta chains from a single sample sequenced in a study of OX40 agonist ivuxolimab in advanced cancers. Profiled with immunoSEQ multiplex PCR; TCRdb holds only in-frame clones, not every one. Altogether about 94,000 clones are present, about 88% being singletons, with the ten largest covering about 0.3%. Sample: CD4+ or CD8+ T cells sorted from blood, taken in a trial of the OX40 agonist ivuxolimab. These receptors originate from an adult with an advanced solid tumor such as melanoma, head and neck, liver or kidney cancer.

V and J are TRBV4-3 and TRBJ2-7, with a possible D match to TRBD1 (5 bases). The germline gives CDR1 LGHNA, CDR2 YSLEER. V lost 4 bases, J lost 5 bases, and 15 bases lay in between. The CDR3 consists of 14 residues. This chain's CDR3 is CASSPESGANEQYF. In DNA form, the CDR3 reads TGCGCCAGCAGCCCAGAAAGTGGGGCCAACGAGCAGTACTTC.

This rearrangement joins TRBV6-4 to TRBJ1-2; no clear D gene. The CDR3 runs 16 residues. CDR1 and CDR2 (germline): MRHNA, SNTAGT. The V end was cut by 6 bases, the J end by 2 bases, with 19 bases between. The CDR3 nucleotides are TGTGCCAGCAGACGGGCCTTTCGGCGACGGAACTATGGCTACACCTTC. Its translation is CASRRAFRRRNYGYTF.

This chain connects TRBV7-9 to TRBJ2-3, with 7 bases identical to TRBD1. Germline lookup yields CDR1 SEHNR and CDR2 FQNEAQ (reference sequence). V lost 5 bases, J lost 3 bases, and 5 bases stayed unmatched. The CDR3 has 14 amino acids. The CDR3 coding sequence is TGTGCCAGCAGCCGACAGGGTGGTACAGATACGCAGTATTTT. It yields the protein CASSRQGGTDTQYF.

V usage is TRBV15 and J usage is TRBJ2-2, with D possibly TRBD2 on 6 matching bases. V shed 0 bases and J shed 5 bases, with 16 bases lying between them. Germline assignment: CDR1 LNHNV and CDR2 YYDKDF (reference sequence). The CDR3 sequence is 17 residues long. The DNA of the CDR3 is TGTGCCACCAGCAGAGACCCGGGACTGCCACGGACCGGGGAGCTGTTTTTT. This translates into CATSRDPGLPRTGELFF.

The J gene is TRBJ1-5, the V gene TRBV2, with TRBD1 matching over 10 bases. The CDR3 is 15 amino acids. CDR1 and CDR2 (germline): SNHLY, FYNNEI. The V segment lost 4 bases and the J segment 6 bases; nucleotides outside the gene matches: 6. The CDR3 region has the DNA TGTGCCAGCAGTGCGACAGGGGGCGCCGGTCAGCCCCAGCATTTT. Amino acid sequence: CASSATGGAGQPQHF.

The genes are TRBV7-9 and TRBJ2-7; maybe TRBD2 (7 bases). The CDR3 spans 13 residues. Germline V gene sequence: CDR1 SEHNR, CDR2 FQNEAQ (reference sequence). V was trimmed by 4 bases and J by 5 bases, leaving 12 bases between them. CDR3 sequence: CASSSRGRDEQYF. The CDR3 region has the DNA TGTGCCAGCAGCTCAAGGGGGAGGGACGAGCAGTACTTC.

There are a few counts of this clone. The chain carries TRBV18 and TRBJ1-2; no definite D call. This CDR3 comprises 14 residues. CDR1 and CDR2 (germline): KGHSH, LQKENI. V lost 2 bases, J lost 4 bases, and 11 bases lay in between. DNA for the CDR3: TGTGCCAGCTCACCAGGTACTAATCGCTATGGCTACACCTTC. This codes for CASSPGTNRYGYTF.

The rearrangement joins TRBV7-6 to TRBJ1-5; D remains ambiguous. CDR1 SGHVS and CDR2 FNYEAQ come from the germline V gene. V dropped 4 bases and J dropped 3 bases, with 7 bases sitting between them. The CDR3 is made up of 13 amino acids. The CDR3 loop is CASSSRPNQPQHF. The CDR3 nucleotides are TGTGCCAGCAGCTCCAGACCCAATCAGCCCCAGCATTTT.

The rearrangement joins TRBV18 to TRBJ2-1; D gene unclear. V was pared by 2 bases and J by 9 bases, with 20 bases between. The germline V gene has CDR1 KGHSH and CDR2 LQKENI. The CDR3 consists of 16 residues. The CDR3 bases are TGTGCCAGCTCACCAAGAGGCCAAGTAGCTTCCGGTGAGCAGTTCTTC. Amino acids: CASSPRGQVASGEQFF.

The J gene is TRBJ1-6, the V gene TRBV5-6, with D maybe TRBD1 (6 bases). Per germline, CDR1 SGHDT and CDR2 YYEEEE. CDR3 length: 14 amino acids. The V gene lost 3 bases and the J gene lost 10 bases, with 14 bases spanning the gap. The CDR3 spells CASSSGQTGSPLHF. The CDR3 DNA is TGTGCCAGCAGCTCGGGACAAACGGGGTCACCCCTCCACTTT.

In its sample, this clone was seen once. J is TRBJ2-1 and V is TRBV2; 9 nucleotides agree with TRBD1. This CDR3 comprises 13 residues. The V gene's germline CDR1 is SNHLY and CDR2 FYNNEI. The V gene end was trimmed by 7 bases and the J gene end by 6 bases; junction bases not matched to a gene: 4. The CDR3 DNA is TGTGCCAGCAAAACGGACAGGGGCAATGAGCAGTTCTTC. Its protein product is CASKTDRGNEQFF.

The chain has TRBV11-2 and TRBJ1-2; D gene unclear. CDR3 length: 13 residues. Germline V gives CDR1 SGHAT, CDR2 FQNNGV. The germline V and J ends were trimmed by 0 bases and 8 bases, with 10 bases remaining between them. The CDR3 coding sequence is TGTGCCAGCAGCTTAGATGACGCCGGGGGCTACACCTTC. It is translated as CASSLDDAGGYTF.

This clone has just a few counts. V is TRBV27 and J is TRBJ1-2; the D is unclear. The CDR3 totals 13 residues. Looked up from germline, CDR1 is MNHEY and CDR2 is SMNVEV (reference sequence). The V end lost 8 bases, the J end lost 4 bases, and 14 bases lay between the germline ends. The CDR3 DNA reads as TGTGCCAGCGTTGTCCCCGAGGGCTATGGCTACACCTTC. It is translated as CASVVPEGYGYTF.

This sequence joins TRBV6-6 and TRBJ1-2; 10 bases align to TRBD1. Germline V CDR1 and CDR2: MNHNY, SVGAGI (reference sequence). The CDR3 totals 13 residues. V trimming: 4 bases; J trimming: 8 bases; junction bases outside the gene matches: 4. CDR3 amino acids: CASSFDRGPGYTF. CDR3 sequence (DNA): TGTGCCAGCAGTTTCGACAGGGGGCCGGGCTACACCTTC.

The chain employs TRBV7-2 and TRBJ1-1, with 7 bases identical to TRBD1. V lost 5 bases, J lost 3 bases, and 9 bases stayed unmatched. Germline-derived CDR1 and CDR2 are SGHTA and FQGNSA. This CDR3 is built from 15 residues. The CDR3 spells CASSRATGWDTEAFF. For the CDR3, the DNA is TGTGCCAGCAGCCGAGCGACAGGGTGGGACACTGAAGCTTTCTTT.

The chain links TRBV7-2 to TRBJ2-3; D is perhaps TRBD1 (6 bases). With 5 bases removed from V and 6 bases from J, the gap between germline ends came to 12 bases. Germline V lookup: CDR1 SGHTA, CDR2 FQGNSA. The CDR3 has 13 amino acids. The CDR3 loop reads CASSLWTDDTQYF. CDR3 nucleotide sequence: TGTGCCAGCAGCCTCTGGACAGATGATACGCAGTATTTT.

The genes are TRBV18 and TRBJ1-2; 7 positions match TRBD1. CDR1 KGHSH and CDR2 LQKENI come from the germline V gene. Unmatched junction bases numbered 10, after V lost 6 bases and J lost 6 bases. This CDR3 spans 14 amino acids. The CDR3 here is CASSPGQVSDGYTF. The DNA for the CDR3 is TGTGCCAGCTCCCCAGGACAGGTTAGCGATGGCTACACCTTC. Combining the CDR3 with reference TRBV18 and TRBJ1-2 gives the whole variable domain NAGVMQNPRHLVRRRGQEARLRCSPMKGHSHVYWYRQLPEEGLKFMVYLQKENIIDESGMPKERFSAEFPKEGPSILRIQQVVRGDSAAYFCASSPGQVSDGYTFGSGTRLTVV.

In regard to this clone: The same CDR3 is also encoded by other DNA sequences in this sample. The DNA for the CDR3 is TGTGCCAGCAGCTTAGGTGCCTCCCGACGTCACACAGATACGCAGTATTTT. It yields the protein CASSLGASRRHTDTQYF. The chain links TRBV7-2 to TRBJ2-3; D is ambiguous. The V gene's germline CDR1 is SGHTA and CDR2 FQGNSA. The ends were cut back, 1 base at V and 2 bases at J, with 16 bases in the middle. CDR3 size: 17 residues.

The chain has TRBV5-5 and TRBJ1-1, with TRBD1 as a possible D gene (6 bases). Trimming pared 2 bases from V and 0 bases from J, leaving 17 bases between. CDR1 SGHKS and CDR2 YYEKEE come from the germline V gene (reference sequence). CDR3 length: 17 residues. The CDR3 nucleotides read TGTGCCAGCAGCTTACAGGGTTGGGGACTGATGAACACTGAAGCTTTCTTT. As protein: CASSLQGWGLMNTEAFF.

The CDR3: CASSGGLSYEQYF. The DNA of the CDR3 is TGTGCCAGCAGTGGGGGCCTCTCCTACGAGCAGTACTTC. This sequence joins TRBV2 and TRBJ2-7; weak D call: TRBD1 (5 bases). With 4 bases removed from V and 0 bases from J, the gap between germline ends came to 7 bases. CDR1 SNHLY and CDR2 FYNNEI come from the germline V gene. The CDR3 extends over 13 amino acids.

The rearrangement links TRBV5-1 to TRBJ1-2; D gene ambiguous. V was pared by 2 bases and J by 2 bases, with 13 bases between. CDR3 length: 15 residues. From germline, CDR1 is SGHRS and CDR2 YFSETQ. CDR3 nucleotide sequence: TGCGCCAGCAGCTTTAGTATACAGAGCAACTATGGCTACACCTTC. It encodes CASSFSIQSNYGYTF.

The V gene is TRBV29-1, the J gene TRBJ1-1; TRBD1 matches at 8 bases. The CDR3 consists of 13 residues. Germline assignment: CDR1 SQVTM and CDR2 ANQGSEA. Germline trimming cut 7 bases from V and 1 base from J; bases unmatched to any gene: 5. The CDR3 coding sequence is TGCAGCGGGGGGCAGGGGGCGAACACTGAAGCTTTCTTT. It codes for CSGGQGANTEAFF.

J is TRBJ1-5 and V is TRBV11-2, with TRBD1 as a possible D gene (5 bases). The CDR3 has 13 residues. Germline CDR1 and CDR2: SGHAT and FQNNGV. V was pared by 4 bases and J by 7 bases, with 11 bases between. The CDR3 DNA reads as TGTGCCAGCAGCTCCAGGGTAGAGCAGCCCCAGCATTTT. This gives the protein CASSSRVEQPQHF.

In its sample, this clone was seen a few times. The chain recombines TRBV6-4 with TRBJ1-1; 8 positions agree with TRBD1. Germline V gene data show CDR1 as MRHNA and CDR2 as SNTAGT. V shed 6 bases and J 1 base; nucleotides not matched to a gene: 4. The CDR3 loop spans 14 amino acids. The CDR3: CASSAGQGNTEAFF. The CDR3 bases are TGTGCCAGCAGCGCCGGACAGGGGAACACTGAAGCTTTCTTT.

This chain connects TRBV19 to TRBJ2-2, with 8 positions matching TRBD2. There are 15 residues in the CDR3. With 5 bases clipped from V and 2 bases from J, the junction kept 4 bases outside the gene matches. Germline V CDR1 and CDR2: LNHDA, SQIVND (reference sequence). The CDR3 spells CASSGGGFNTGELFF. In nucleotides, the CDR3 is TGTGCCAGTAGTGGCGGGGGGTTTAACACCGGGGAGCTGTTTTTT.

The chain joins TRBV5-4 to TRBJ2-1; 8 nucleotides align to TRBD2. This CDR3 has 15 amino acids. Germline lookup yields CDR1 SGHNT and CDR2 YYREEE (reference sequence). Losses at the gene ends were 4 bases for V and 0 bases for J; bases not matched to a gene: 3. This CDR3 is CASSPGLVSYNEQFF. The DNA of the CDR3 is TGTGCCAGCAGCCCGGGACTAGTCTCCTACAATGAGCAGTTCTTC.

The chain employs TRBV6-5 and TRBJ2-7; D ambiguous. The germline V gene has CDR1 MNHEY and CDR2 SVGAGI. The CDR3 runs to 14 residues. The V end lost 5 bases, the J end lost 2 bases, and 13 bases lay between the germline ends. Here the CDR3 DNA reads TGTGCCAGCAGTGATAGGGCCCTAACCTACGAGCAGTACTTC. This codes for CASSDRALTYEQYF.

The chain links TRBV5-1 to TRBJ1-4; TRBD1 matches 7 bases. CDR3 length: 14 amino acids. Losses at the gene ends were 5 bases for V and 5 bases for J; bases not matched to a gene: 6. Looked up from germline, CDR1 is SGHRS and CDR2 is YFSETQ. The CDR3 DNA sequence: TGCGCCAGCAGAGGGACAGCCCAAAATGAAAAACTGTTTTTT. Encoded protein: CASRGTAQNEKLFF.

The chain couples TRBV10-3 to TRBJ2-5; 8 bases match TRBD2. The CDR3 consists of 13 residues. Trimming took 11 bases from V and 5 from J; bases not matched to a gene: 10. Germline values: CDR1 ENHRY, CDR2 SYGVKD. CDR3 bases: TGTGCCTTAGGTAGCGGGGAAGGGGAGACCCAGTACTTC. This sequence encodes CALGSGEGETQYF.

The chain has TRBV7-8 and TRBJ1-6; D remains ambiguous. Germline V gene data show CDR1 as SGHVS and CDR2 as FQNEAQ. The CDR3 is 17 residues long. Trimming left V 1 base short and J 0 bases short, with 10 bases between. The CDR3 protein is CASSLGGASSYNSPLHF. The CDR3 DNA sequence: TGTGCCAGCAGCTTAGGGGGAGCTAGCTCCTATAATTCACCCCTCCACTTT.

The chain is built from TRBV6-6 and TRBJ2-7, with TRBD1 matching 9 bases. Per germline, CDR1 MNHNY and CDR2 SVGAGI (reference sequence). V was clipped by 1 base and J by 2 bases; unmatched bases: 6. This CDR3 is 16 amino acids long. CDR3 nucleotide sequence: TGTGCCAGCAGTTACTGGAGGACAGGGGAAACCTACGAGCAGTACTTC. Protein sequence: CASSYWRTGETYEQYF.